Listed below are T cell receptor beta chains from one sample, sequenced in a study of blood T cell repertoires in COVID-19. Measured with immunoSEQ multiplex PCR; TCRdb has only the in-frame clones, and not every one. The repertoire includes fewer than 200,000 clones, around 81% of them detected once, and around 10% sits in the top ten. Sequenced sample: peripheral blood. These TCRs come from a woman older than 75 with COVID-19, enrolled during active disease. CDR3s include the opening cysteine and the closing phenylalanine or tryptophan. Each record gives: J gene, V gene, CDR3 protein.

>TRBJ1-2|TRBV3-1/TRBV3-2
CASRQGVGYTF
>TRBJ2-1|TRBV7-8
CASSPRTSGGNEQFF
>TRBJ1-1|TRBV27
CASSTSDRGDTEAFF
>TRBJ2-3|TRBV29-1
CSVEFFEGTDTQYF
>TRBJ1-6|TRBV4-1
CASSQGADSPLHF
>TRBJ2-1|TRBV5-6
CASSLGQVNEQFF
>TRBJ2-1|TRBV2
CASSGVRSYNEQFF
>TRBJ2-7|TRBV19
CASSTRTNYEQYF
>TRBJ1-1|TRBV7-8
CASSFWGVNEAFF
>TRBJ2-7|TRBV10-3
CAILQGYGYEQYF
>TRBJ1-2|TRBV19
CASSTGQLLGYTF
>TRBJ2-7|TRBV7-9
CASSFREGGSYEQYF
>TRBJ2-1|TRBV25-1
CASSQTSLDEQFF
>TRBJ1-1|TRBV19
CASSSNGGWTGRGTEAFF
>TRBJ1-5|TRBV6-6
CASSYPGTPDQPQHF